This T cell receptor beta chain was observed in a study of cytomegalovirus exposure and HLA in healthy donors. Broader study findings: There were some public TCRs occurring in many donors, but most TCR sequences were rare.

A remark on this clone: Antigen unknown.

The V and J ends lost 0 bases and 4 bases respectively, with 12 bases between them. Looked up from germline, CDR1 is GTSNPN and CDR2 is SVGIG (reference sequence). CDR3 length: 14 amino acids. Only in-frame clones appear in the TCRdb table, and some are missing; sequencing was by immunoSEQ multiplex PCR. The sample shows 150,000 to 160,000 clones, approximately 86% of them seen only once. Sequenced input: PBMCs. V gene TRBV30 combines with J gene TRBJ1-1, with a possible D match to TRBD1 (5 bases). The source of this sequence is a young man in good health and CMV-seropositive. In DNA, the CDR3 is TGTGCCTGGAGTGTAAACCAGGGCGGCACTGAAGCTTTCTTT. Its translation is CAWSVNQGGTEAFF.